This T cell receptor beta chain comes out of a study of cytomegalovirus exposure and HLA in healthy donors. Germline V CDR1 and CDR2: WNHNN, SYGVQD (reference sequence). The CDR3 runs to 18 residues. V was clipped by 5 bases and J by 6 bases, with 28 bases between them. Profiling relied on immunoSEQ multiplex PCR, and the TCRdb table lists in-frame clones only, not all of them. The data hold some 140,000 clones, with just under 85% observed a single time. V is TRBV10-1 and J is TRBJ1-1; D might be TRBD1 (6 bases). The receptor was derived from a woman in her 30s in good health and CMV-seronegative. The sample comprised PBMCs. Here the CDR3 reads CASSRAVQGVSIRAEAFF. The CDR3 DNA reads as TGCGCCAGCAGTCGAGCGGTACAGGGTGTCTCAATTCGGGCTGAAGCTTTCTTT.